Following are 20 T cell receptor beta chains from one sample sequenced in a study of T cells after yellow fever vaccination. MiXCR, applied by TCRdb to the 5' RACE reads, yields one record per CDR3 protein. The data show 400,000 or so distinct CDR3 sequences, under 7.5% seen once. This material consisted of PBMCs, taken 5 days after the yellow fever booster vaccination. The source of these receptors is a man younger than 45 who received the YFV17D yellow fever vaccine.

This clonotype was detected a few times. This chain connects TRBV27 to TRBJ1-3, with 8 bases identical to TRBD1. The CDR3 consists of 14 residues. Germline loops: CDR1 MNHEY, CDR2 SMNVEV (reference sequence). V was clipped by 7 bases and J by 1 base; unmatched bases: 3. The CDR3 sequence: CASMQGASGNTIYF. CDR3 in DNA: TGTGCCAGCATGCAGGGGGCATCTGGAAACACCATATATTTT.

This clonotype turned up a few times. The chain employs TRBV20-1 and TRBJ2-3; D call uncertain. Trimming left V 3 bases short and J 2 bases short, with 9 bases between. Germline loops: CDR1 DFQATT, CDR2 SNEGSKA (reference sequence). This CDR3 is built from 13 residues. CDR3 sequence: CSASSTNTDTQYF. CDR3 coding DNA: TGCAGTGCTAGTAGCACTAACACAGATACGCAGTATTTT.

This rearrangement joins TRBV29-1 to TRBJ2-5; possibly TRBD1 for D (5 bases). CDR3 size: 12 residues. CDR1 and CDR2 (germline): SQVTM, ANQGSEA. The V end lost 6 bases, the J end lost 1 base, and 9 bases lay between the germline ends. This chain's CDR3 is CSVAGRQETQYF. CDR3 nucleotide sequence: TGCAGCGTCGCAGGGCGCCAAGAGACCCAGTACTTC. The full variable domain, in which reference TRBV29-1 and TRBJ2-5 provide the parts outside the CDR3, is SAVISQKPSRDICQRGTSLTIQCQVDSQVTMMFWYRQQPGQSLTLIATANQGSEATYESGFVIDKFPISRPNLTFSTLTVSNMSPEDSSIYLCSVAGRQETQYFGPGTRLLVL.

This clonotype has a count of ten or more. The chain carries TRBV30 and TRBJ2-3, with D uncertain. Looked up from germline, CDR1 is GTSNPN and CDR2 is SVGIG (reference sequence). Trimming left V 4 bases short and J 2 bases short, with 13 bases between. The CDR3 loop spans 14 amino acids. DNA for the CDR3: TGTGCCTGGATTGGCAGGCGTTACACAGATACGCAGTATTTT. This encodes CAWIGRRYTDTQYF.

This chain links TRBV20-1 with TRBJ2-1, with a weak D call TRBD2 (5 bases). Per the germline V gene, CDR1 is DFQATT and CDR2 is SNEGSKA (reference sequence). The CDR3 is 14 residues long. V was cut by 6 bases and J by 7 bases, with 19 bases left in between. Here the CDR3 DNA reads TGCAGTGCCTATCTCAGCGGTAAAGGGAATGAGCAGTTCTTC. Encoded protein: CSAYLSGKGNEQFF.

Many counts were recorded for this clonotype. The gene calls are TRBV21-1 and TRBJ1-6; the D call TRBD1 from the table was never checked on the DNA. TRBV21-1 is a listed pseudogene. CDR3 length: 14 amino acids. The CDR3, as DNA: TGTGCCAGCACCCCTTGGGCAGCCAATTCACCCCTCCACTTT. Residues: CASTPWAANSPLHF.

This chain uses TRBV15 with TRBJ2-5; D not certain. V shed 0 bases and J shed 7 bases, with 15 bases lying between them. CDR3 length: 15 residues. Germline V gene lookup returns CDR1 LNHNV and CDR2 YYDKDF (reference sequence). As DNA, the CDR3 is TGTGCCACCAGCAGAGAGGTCGGCCTTTTTGGGACCCAGTACTTC. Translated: CATSREVGLFGTQYF. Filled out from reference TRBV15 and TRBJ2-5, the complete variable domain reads DAMVIQNPRYQVTQFGKPVTLSCSQTLNHNVMYWYQQKSSQAPKLLFHYYDKDFNNEADTPDNFQSRRPNTSFCFLDIRSPGLGDTAMYLCATSREVGLFGTQYFGPGTRLLVL.

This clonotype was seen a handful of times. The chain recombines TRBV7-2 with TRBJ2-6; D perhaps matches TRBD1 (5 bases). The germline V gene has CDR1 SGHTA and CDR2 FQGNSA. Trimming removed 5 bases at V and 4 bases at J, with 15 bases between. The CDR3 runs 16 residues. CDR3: CASSPHGAGGANVLTF. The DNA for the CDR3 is TGTGCCAGCAGCCCCCATGGGGCTGGCGGGGCCAACGTCCTGACTTTC.

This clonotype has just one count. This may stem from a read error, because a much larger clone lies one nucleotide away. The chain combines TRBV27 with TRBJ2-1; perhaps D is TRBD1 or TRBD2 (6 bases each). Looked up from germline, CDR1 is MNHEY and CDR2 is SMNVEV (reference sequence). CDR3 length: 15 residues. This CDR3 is CVTMGAGSSYNEQFF. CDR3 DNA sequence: TGTGTCACGATGGGGGCGGGGAGCTCCTACAATGAGCAGTTCTTC.

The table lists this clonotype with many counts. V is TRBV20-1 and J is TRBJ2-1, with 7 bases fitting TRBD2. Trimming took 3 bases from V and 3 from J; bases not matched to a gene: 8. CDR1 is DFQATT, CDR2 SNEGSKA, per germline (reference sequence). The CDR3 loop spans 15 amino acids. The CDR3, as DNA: TGCAGTGCTAGGAAAGAGCGGGACCGCTACAATGAGCAGTTCTTC. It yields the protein CSARKERDRYNEQFF.

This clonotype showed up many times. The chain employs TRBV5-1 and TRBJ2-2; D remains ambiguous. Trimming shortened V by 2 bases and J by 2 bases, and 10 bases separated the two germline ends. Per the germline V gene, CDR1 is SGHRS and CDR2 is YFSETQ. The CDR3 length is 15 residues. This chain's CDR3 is CASSFRAVNTGELFF. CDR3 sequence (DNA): TGCGCCAGCAGCTTTCGCGCGGTTAACACCGGGGAGCTGTTTTTT.

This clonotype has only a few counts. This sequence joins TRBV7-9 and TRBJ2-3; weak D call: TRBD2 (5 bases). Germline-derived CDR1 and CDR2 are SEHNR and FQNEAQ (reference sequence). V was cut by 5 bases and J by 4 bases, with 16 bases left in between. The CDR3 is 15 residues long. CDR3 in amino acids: CASSHGGSAADTQYF. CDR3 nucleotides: TGTGCCAGCAGCCATGGAGGTTCGGCGGCAGATACGCAGTATTTT.

The CDR3 DNA reads TGTGCCAGCTCACCCCCAGGGGGGTCCTCTGGAAACACCATATATTTT. Translating it yields CASSPPGGSSGNTIYF. The chain has TRBV18 and TRBJ1-3; 7 bases are shared with TRBD1. Germline lookup yields CDR1 KGHSH and CDR2 LQKENI. The CDR3 totals 16 residues. The J segment lost 0 bases and the V segment lost 3 bases, leaving 5 bases of the junction unmatched.

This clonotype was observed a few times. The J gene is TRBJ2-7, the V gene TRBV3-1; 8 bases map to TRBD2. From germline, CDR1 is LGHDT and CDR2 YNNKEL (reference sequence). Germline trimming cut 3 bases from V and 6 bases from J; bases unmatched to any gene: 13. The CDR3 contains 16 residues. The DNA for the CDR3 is TGTGCCAGCAGCCAGCCGTGGGTGCGGGAGGTGGGCGAGCAGTACTTC. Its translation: CASSQPWVREVGEQYF.

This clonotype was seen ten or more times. The CDR3: CASRLAGPRNNEQFF. The DNA for the CDR3 is TGTGCCAGCAGGCTAGCGGGCCCGCGGAACAATGAGCAGTTCTTC. The V and J genes are TRBV6-5 and TRBJ2-1; 8 bases are a match to TRBD2. Trimming removed 6 bases from V and 5 bases from J; junction bases left unmatched: 9. From germline, CDR1 is MNHEY and CDR2 SVGAGI. The CDR3 length is 15 residues.

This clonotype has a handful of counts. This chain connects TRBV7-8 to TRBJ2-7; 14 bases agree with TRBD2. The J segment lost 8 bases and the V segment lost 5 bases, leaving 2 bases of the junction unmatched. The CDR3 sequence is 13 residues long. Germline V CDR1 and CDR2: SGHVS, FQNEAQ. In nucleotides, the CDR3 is TGTGCCAGCAGCGGGACTAGCGGGAGTAAGCAGTACTTC. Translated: CASSGTSGSKQYF.

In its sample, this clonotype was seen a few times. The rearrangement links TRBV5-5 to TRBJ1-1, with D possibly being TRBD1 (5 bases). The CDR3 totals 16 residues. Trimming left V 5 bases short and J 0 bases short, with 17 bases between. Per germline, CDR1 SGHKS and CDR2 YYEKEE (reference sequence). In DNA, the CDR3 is TGTGCCAGCAGTCTACCGCCAGGGCGGATGAACACTGAAGCTTTCTTT. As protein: CASSLPPGRMNTEAFF.

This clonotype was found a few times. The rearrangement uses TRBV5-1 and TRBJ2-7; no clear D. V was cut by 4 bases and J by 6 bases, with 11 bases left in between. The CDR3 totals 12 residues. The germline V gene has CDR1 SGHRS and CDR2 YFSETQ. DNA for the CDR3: TGCGCCAGCAGCCCTGACTGGGGCGAGCAGTACTTC. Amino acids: CASSPDWGEQYF.

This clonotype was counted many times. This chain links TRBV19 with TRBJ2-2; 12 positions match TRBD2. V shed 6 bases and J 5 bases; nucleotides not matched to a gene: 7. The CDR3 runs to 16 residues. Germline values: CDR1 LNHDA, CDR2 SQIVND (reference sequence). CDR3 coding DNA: TGTGCCAGTAGGGAGACTAGCGGGAGTTGGACCGGGGAGCTGTTTTTT. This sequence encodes CASRETSGSWTGELFF.

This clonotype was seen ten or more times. Written as DNA, the CDR3 is TGCAGTGCCACAAATCAGGGCGGCAGCACAGATACGCAGTATTTT. Translation: CSATNQGGSTDTQYF. The V and J genes are TRBV20-1 and TRBJ2-3; possible D gene TRBD1, 5 bases. This CDR3 has 15 residues. Trimming cost V 6 bases and J 0 bases, with 16 bases left between them. CDR1 DFQATT and CDR2 SNEGSKA come from the germline V gene (reference sequence).